This TCR beta chain comes out of a study of identical twins. MiXCR, applied by TCRdb to the 5' RACE reads, yields one record per CDR3 protein. The sample yields 280,000 or so distinct CDR3 sequences, approximately 8% seen once. About this clonotype: Its antigen is unidentified.

Notes on the study in general: Beta clonotypes that were abundant in cord blood contained fewer insertions, a pattern absent from memory repertoires. Monozygotic twin pairs showed more out-of-frame TCR alpha sharing than models estimated.

These data were also filed under a second study, of yellow fever vaccine responses in identical twins. That source reports: As reported, the vaccine T cell response of twins seemed partly convergent and partly personalized.

This clonotype was sampled from a young woman in good health. Sequenced: memory (CD45RO+) T cells sorted from blood.

CDR3 in DNA: TGCGCCAGCAGCTTGGCGACAGGGGAGGCAGATACGCAGTATTTT. Its protein is CASSLATGEADTQYF. The chain employs TRBV5-1 and TRBJ2-3; 8 nucleotides align to TRBD1. Germline values: CDR1 SGHRS, CDR2 YFSETQ. Trimming cost V 0 bases and J 4 bases; bases outside gene matches: 4. The CDR3 contains 15 residues.